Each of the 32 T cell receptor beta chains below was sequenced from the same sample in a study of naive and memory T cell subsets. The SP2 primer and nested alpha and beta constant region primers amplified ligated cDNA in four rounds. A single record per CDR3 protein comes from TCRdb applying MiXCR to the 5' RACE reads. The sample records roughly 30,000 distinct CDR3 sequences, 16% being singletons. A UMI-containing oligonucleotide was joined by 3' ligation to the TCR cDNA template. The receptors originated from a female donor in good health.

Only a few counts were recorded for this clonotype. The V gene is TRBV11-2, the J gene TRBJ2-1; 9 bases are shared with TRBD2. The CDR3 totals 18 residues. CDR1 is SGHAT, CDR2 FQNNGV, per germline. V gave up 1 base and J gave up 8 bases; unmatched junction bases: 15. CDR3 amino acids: CASSLASRGRGGLDEQFF. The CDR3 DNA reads TGTGCCAGCAGCTTAGCCTCCCGTGGGCGGGGGGGCCTCGATGAGCAGTTCTTC.

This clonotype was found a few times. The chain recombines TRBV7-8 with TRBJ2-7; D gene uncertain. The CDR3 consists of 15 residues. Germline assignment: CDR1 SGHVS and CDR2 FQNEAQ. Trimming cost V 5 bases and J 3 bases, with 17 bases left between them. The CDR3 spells CASSIRAGHYYEQYF. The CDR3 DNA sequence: TGTGCCAGCAGCATCCGGGCAGGCCACTACTACGAGCAGTACTTC.

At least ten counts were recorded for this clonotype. The CDR3 sequence is CASSQSQVDYGYTF. In nucleotides, the CDR3 is TGCGCCAGCAGCCAAAGTCAGGTAGACTATGGCTACACCTTC. The V call is TRBV4-1, the J call TRBJ1-2; D unclear. Looked up from germline, CDR1 is MGHRA and CDR2 is YSYEKL. The CDR3 runs to 14 residues. V lost 2 bases, J lost 3 bases, and 10 bases lay in between.

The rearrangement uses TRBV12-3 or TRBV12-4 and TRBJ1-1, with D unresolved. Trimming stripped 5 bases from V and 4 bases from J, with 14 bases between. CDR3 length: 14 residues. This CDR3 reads CASSVDPLVTEAFF. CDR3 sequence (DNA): TGTGCCAGCAGTGTTGACCCCCTGGTCACTGAAGCTTTCTTT.

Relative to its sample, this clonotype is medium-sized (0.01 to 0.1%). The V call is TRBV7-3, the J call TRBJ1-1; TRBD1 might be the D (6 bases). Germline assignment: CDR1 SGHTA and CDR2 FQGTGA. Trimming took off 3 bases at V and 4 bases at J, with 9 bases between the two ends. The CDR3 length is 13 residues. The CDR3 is CASSFGGPTEAFF. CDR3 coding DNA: TGTGCCAGCAGCTTCGGGGGCCCCACTGAAGCTTTCTTT.

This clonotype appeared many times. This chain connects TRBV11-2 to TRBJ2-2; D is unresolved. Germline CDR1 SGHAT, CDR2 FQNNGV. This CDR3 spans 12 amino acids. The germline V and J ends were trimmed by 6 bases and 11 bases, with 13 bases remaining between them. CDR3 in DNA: TGTGCCAGCAGTTCAACAGCTCGCGAGCTGTTTTTT. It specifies CASSSTARELFF.

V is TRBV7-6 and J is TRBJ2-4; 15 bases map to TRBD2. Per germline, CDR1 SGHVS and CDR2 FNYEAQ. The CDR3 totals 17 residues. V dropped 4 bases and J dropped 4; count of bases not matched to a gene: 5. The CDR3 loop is CASSSLGLAGGKNIQYF. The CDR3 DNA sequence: TGTGCCAGCAGCTCCTTAGGACTAGCGGGGGGGAAAAACATTCAGTACTTC.

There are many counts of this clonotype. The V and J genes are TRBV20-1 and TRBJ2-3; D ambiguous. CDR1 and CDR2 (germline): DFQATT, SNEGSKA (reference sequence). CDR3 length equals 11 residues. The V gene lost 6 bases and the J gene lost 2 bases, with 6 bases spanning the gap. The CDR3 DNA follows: TGCAGTGCGGGAATCACAGATACGCAGTATTTT. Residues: CSAGITDTQYF.

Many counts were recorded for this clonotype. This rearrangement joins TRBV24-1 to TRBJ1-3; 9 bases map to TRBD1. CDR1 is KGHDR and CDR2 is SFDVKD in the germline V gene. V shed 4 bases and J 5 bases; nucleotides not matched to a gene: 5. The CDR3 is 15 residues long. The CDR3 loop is CATSDQDRGRNTIYF. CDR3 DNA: TGTGCCACCAGTGACCAGGACAGGGGAAGAAACACCATATATTTT.

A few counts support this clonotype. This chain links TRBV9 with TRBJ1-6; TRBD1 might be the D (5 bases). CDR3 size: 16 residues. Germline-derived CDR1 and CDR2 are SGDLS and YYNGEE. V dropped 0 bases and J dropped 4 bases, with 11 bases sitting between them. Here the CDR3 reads CASSVGAGPYNSPLHF. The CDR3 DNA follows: TGTGCCAGCAGCGTAGGTGCGGGGCCTTATAATTCACCCCTCCACTTT.

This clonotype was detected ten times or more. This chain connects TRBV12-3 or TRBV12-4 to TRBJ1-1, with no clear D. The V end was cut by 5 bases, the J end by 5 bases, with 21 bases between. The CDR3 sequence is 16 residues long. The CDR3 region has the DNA TGTGCCAGCAGTCCCTCAAACTCATTCTCGAGTACTGAAGCTTTCTTT. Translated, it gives CASSPSNSFSSTEAFF.

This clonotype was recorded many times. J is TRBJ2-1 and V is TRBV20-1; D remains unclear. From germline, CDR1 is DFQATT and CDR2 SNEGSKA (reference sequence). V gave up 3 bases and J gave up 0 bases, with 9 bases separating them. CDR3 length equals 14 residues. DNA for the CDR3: TGCAGTGCTAGGTTCCATAGCTCCTACAATGAGCAGTTCTTC. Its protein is CSARFHSSYNEQFF.

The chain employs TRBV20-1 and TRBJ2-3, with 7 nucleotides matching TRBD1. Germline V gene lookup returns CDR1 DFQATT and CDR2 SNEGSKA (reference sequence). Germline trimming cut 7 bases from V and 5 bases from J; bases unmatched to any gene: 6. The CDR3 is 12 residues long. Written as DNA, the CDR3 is TGCAGTGAAAAGGGGGCTGGAGATACGCAGTATTTT. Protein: CSEKGAGDTQYF.

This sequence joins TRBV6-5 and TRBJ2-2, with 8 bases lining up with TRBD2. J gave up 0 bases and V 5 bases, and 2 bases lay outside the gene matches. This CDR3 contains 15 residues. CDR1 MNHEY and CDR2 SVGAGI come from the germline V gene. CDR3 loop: CASSLAGSNTGELFF. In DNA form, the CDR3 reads TGTGCCAGCAGTCTAGCGGGTTCGAACACCGGGGAGCTGTTTTTT.

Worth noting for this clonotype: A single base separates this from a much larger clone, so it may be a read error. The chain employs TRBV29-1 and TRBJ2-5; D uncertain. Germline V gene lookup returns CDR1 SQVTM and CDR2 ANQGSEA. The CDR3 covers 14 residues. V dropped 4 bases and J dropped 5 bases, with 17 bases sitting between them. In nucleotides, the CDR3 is TGCAGCGTTGCGGAGAAAGGGTTTACTGAGACCCAGTACTTC. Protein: CSVAEKGFTETQYF.

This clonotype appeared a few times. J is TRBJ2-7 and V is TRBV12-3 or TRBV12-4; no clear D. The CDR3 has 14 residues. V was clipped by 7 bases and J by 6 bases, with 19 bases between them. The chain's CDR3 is CASTPNIDRAEQYF. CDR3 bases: TGTGCCAGCACCCCGAACATAGATCGGGCCGAGCAGTACTTC.

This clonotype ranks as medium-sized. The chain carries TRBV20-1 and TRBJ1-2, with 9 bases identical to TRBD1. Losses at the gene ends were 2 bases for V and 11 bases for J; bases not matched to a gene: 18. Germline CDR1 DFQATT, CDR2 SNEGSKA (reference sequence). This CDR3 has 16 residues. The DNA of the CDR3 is TGCAGTGCTAGAAAAGGTCTTTTTGGGGACAGGGCTGGGTACACCTTC. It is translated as CSARKGLFGDRAGYTF.

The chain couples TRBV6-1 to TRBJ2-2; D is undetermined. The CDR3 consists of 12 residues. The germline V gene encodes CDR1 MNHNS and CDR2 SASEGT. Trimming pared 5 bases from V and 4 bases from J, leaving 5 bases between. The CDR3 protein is CASSPSTGELFF. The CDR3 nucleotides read TGTGCCAGCAGTCCTTCCACCGGGGAGCTGTTTTTT.

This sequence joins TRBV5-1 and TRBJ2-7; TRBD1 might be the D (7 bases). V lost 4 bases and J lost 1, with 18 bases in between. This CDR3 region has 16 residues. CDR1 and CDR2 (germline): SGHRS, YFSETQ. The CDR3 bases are TGCGCCAGCAGCCACAGCGGCGGGACAGCGTCCTACGAGCAGTACTTC. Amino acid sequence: CASSHSGGTASYEQYF.

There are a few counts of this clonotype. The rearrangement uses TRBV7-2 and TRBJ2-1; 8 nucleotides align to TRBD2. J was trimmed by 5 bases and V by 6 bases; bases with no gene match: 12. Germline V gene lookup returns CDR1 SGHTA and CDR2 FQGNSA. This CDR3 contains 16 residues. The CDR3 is CASSFYRGGHDNEQFF. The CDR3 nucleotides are TGTGCCAGCAGTTTTTATCGGGGGGGCCATGACAATGAGCAGTTCTTC.

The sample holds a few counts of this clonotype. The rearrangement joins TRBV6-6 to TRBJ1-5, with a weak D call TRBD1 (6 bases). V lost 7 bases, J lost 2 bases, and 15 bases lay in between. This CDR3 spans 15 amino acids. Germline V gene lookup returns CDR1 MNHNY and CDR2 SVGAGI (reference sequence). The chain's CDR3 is CASTLAGVGNQPQHF. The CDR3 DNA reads TGTGCCAGCACCCTAGCAGGGGTTGGCAATCAGCCCCAGCATTTT.

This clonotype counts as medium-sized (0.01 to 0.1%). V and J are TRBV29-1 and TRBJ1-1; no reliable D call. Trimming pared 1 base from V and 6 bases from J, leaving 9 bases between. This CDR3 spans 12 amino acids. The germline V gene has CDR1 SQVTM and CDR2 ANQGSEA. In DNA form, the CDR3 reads TGCAGCGTTGAAGGGAGACGGCCTGAAGCTTTCTTT. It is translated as CSVEGRRPEAFF.

The CDR3: CASRFDGGPSEAFF. CDR3 DNA sequence: TGCGCCAGCAGATTCGACGGGGGGCCCAGTGAAGCTTTCTTT. This chain joins TRBV5-1 and TRBJ1-1; a weak D match, TRBD1 (6 bases). This CDR3 region has 14 residues. V lost 5 bases and J 7 bases, leaving 18 bases between the germline ends. Germline V lookup: CDR1 SGHRS, CDR2 YFSETQ.

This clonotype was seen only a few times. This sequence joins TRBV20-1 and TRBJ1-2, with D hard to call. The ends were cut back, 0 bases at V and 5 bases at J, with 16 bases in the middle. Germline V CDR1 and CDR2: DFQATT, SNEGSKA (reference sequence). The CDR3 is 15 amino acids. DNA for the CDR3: TGCAGTGCTAGAGATGGGCTCGGAGGGAGGTATGGCTACACCTTC. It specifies CSARDGLGGRYGYTF.

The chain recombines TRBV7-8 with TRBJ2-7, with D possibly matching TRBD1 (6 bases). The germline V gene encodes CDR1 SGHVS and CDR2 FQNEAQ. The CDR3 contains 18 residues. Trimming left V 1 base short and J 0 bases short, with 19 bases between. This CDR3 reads CASSLGQARLESSYEQYF. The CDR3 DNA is TGTGCCAGCAGCTTAGGACAGGCAAGACTCGAGAGCTCCTACGAGCAGTACTTC.

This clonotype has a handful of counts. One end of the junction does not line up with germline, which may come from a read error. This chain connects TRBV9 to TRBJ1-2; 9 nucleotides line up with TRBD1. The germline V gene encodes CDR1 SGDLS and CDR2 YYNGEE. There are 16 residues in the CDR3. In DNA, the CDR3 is TGTGCCAGCAGCGTAGGGGACAGGGTCGGGGTCTATGGCGACACCTTC. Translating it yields CASSVGDRVGVYGDTF.

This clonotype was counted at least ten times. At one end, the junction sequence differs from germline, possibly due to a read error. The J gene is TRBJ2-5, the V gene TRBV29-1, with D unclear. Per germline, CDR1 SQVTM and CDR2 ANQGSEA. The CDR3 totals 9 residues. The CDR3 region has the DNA TGCAGCGTAGAAGAGACCCAGTACTTC. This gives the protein CSVEETQYF. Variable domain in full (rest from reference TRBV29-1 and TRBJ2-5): SAVISQKPSRDICQRGTSLTIQCQVDSQVTMMFWYRQQPGQSLTLIATANQGSEATYESGFVIDKFPISRPNLTFSTLTVSNMSPEDSSIYLCSVEETQYFGPGTRLLVL.

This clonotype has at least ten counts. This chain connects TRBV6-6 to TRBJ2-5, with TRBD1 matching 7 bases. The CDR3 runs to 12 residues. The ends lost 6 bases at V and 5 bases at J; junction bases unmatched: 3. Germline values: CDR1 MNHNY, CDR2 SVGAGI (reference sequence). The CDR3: CASSWDSETQYF. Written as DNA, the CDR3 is TGTGCCAGCAGCTGGGACAGTGAGACCCAGTACTTC.

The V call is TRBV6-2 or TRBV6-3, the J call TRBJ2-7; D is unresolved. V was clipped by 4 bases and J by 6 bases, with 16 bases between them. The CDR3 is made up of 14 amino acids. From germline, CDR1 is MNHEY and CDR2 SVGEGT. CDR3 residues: CASSFGRRGSEQYF. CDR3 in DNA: TGTGCCAGCAGTTTCGGCCGGCGTGGCTCCGAGCAGTACTTC.

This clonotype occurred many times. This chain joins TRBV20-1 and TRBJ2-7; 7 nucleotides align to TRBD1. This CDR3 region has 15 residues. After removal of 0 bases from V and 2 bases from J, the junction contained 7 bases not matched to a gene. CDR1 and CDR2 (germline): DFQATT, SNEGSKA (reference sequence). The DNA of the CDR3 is TGCAGTGCTAGAGACCGAGGGGGACAGACCTACGAGCAGTACTTC. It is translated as CSARDRGGQTYEQYF.

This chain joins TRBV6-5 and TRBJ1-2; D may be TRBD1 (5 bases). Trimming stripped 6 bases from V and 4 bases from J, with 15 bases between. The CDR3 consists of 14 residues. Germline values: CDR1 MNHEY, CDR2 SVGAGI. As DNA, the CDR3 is TGTGCCAGCAGGCTCGGGACCGGTGGCTATGGCTACACCTTC. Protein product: CASRLGTGGYGYTF.

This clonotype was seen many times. The DNA of the CDR3 is TGCAGTGCTGTTAATCAAGACAGGGGTCGAAAGGAGCAGTTCTTC. Protein sequence: CSAVNQDRGRKEQFF. This chain connects TRBV20-1 to TRBJ2-1, with 8 bases identical to TRBD1. V lost 5 bases and J lost 10; bases outside the gene matches: 16. The CDR3 loop spans 15 amino acids. Per germline, CDR1 DFQATT and CDR2 SNEGSKA (reference sequence).